The rows below give T cell receptor beta chains drawn from one sample of a study of shared clonotypes between healthy human individuals. TCRdb's table, derived via immunoSEQ multiplex PCR, lists solely in-frame clones and lacks some. The sample has 2 million to 2.5 million clones, approximately 96% seen once. The specimen was naive CD4+ T cells sorted from blood. Receptors originate from a man between 18 and 29 years old in good health. Each CDR3 is given with its conserved first and last residue. The D gene is left open where the match is weak. The size entry is marked missing in some rows and otherwise reads once, few, many or a size class.

clone size	V gene	J gene	D gene	CDR3 protein	CDR3 DNA
-	TRBV27	TRBJ1-5	-	CASSPRAFNQPQHF	TGTGCCAGCAGTCCTCGGGCCTTCAATCAGCCCCAGCATTTT
-	TRBV29-1	TRBJ1-1	-	CSVTGTQNTEAFF	TGCAGCGTCACCGGGACCCAGAACACTGAAGCTTTCTTT
-	TRBV5-1	TRBJ1-3	-	CASSRVSSGNTIYF	TGCGCCAGCAGCCGAGTCAGCTCTGGAAACACCATATATTTT
-	TRBV10-2	TRBJ2-7	TRBD2	CASSEISGLAGSYEQYF	TGCGCCAGCAGTGAGATCTCGGGGTTAGCGGGGAGCTACGAGCAGTACTTC
-	TRBV18	TRBJ2-1	-	CASSPWQGGNEQFF	TGTGCCAGCTCACCCTGGCAGGGTGGCAATGAGCAGTTCTTC
-	TRBV30	TRBJ1-2	-	CAWRAHSYGYTF	TGTGCCTGGAGGGCTCACAGCTATGGCTACACCTTC
-	TRBV11-2	TRBJ2-3	-	CASSSIVVLLSTDTQYF	TGTGCCAGCAGCTCGATCGTAGTGTTGCTGAGCACAGATACGCAGTATTTT
-	TRBV5-8	TRBJ2-1	TRBD2	CASSQGLAGNVNEQFF	TGTGCCAGCAGCCAGGGACTAGCGGGGAATGTTAATGAGCAGTTCTTC
-	TRBV10-3	TRBJ1-3	-	CAISESDRSRNTIYF	TGTGCCATCAGTGAGTCAGACAGGTCCCGAAACACCATATATTTT
-	TRBV30	TRBJ2-2	-	CAWRVAANTGELFF	TGTGCCTGGAGGGTAGCGGCGAACACCGGGGAGCTGTTTTTT
once	TRBV5-5	TRBJ1-2	-	CASSLWGGYTF	TGTGCCAGCAGCTTATGGGGCGGCTACACCTTC
-	TRBV18	TRBJ1-5	-	CASSLRTDSNQPQHF	TGTGCCAGCTCACTGCGGACAGATAGCAATCAGCCCCAGCATTTT
-	TRBV11-2	TRBJ1-5	TRBD1	CASSTGQGNNQPQHF	TGTGCCAGCAGCACGGGACAGGGGAATAACCAGCCCCAGCATTTT
-	TRBV7-3	TRBJ2-2	-	CASSLESGLPYPGELFF	TGTGCCAGCAGCTTAGAGTCGGGACTCCCGTACCCCGGGGAGCTGTTTTTT
-	TRBV6-5	TRBJ1-6	-	CASSSTVSPLHF	TGTGCCAGCAGTTCGACAGTTTCACCCCTCCACTTT
once	TRBV29-1	TRBJ1-1	-	CSVGPRMNTEAFF	TGCAGCGTTGGCCCAAGGATGAACACTGAAGCTTTCTTT
-	TRBV2	TRBJ1-1	-	CASTGPMVNTEAFF	TGTGCCAGCACCGGGCCAATGGTGAACACTGAAGCTTTCTTT
-	TRBV5-1	TRBJ1-5	-	CASSPDPRGNQPQHF	TGCGCCAGCAGCCCGGACCCTCGAGGCAATCAGCCCCAGCATTTT
-	TRBV6-6	TRBJ1-5	-	CASSYSTRNNQPQHF	TGTGCCAGCAGTTACTCGACCAGAAACAATCAGCCCCAGCATTTT
-	TRBV5-6	TRBJ2-5	-	CASSQGRTETQYF	TGTGCCAGCAGCCAAGGTAGGACGGAGACCCAGTACTTC
-	TRBV11-2	TRBJ2-7	TRBD1	CASSLVWAGGAYEQYF	TGTGCCAGCAGCTTAGTCTGGGCAGGGGGTGCCTACGAGCAGTACTTC
-	TRBV6-6	TRBJ2-3	-	CASSYYLGSTDTQYF	TGTGCCAGCAGTTACTACCTGGGGAGCACAGATACGCAGTATTTT
-	TRBV27	TRBJ1-2	-	CASSLGPHMGYTF	TGTGCCAGCAGTTTAGGGCCACATATGGGCTACACCTTC
-	TRBV7-9	TRBJ2-3	-	CASRLGTTDTQYF	TGTGCCAGCAGACTCGGCACCACAGATACGCAGTATTTT
-	TRBV7-9	TRBJ2-7	-	CASSFAGSYEQYF	TGTGCCAGCAGCTTCGCCGGTTCCTACGAGCAGTACTTC
few	TRBV10-1	TRBJ2-7	-	CASSRDPSSGEQYF	TGCGCCAGCAGCCGGGACCCGTCATCTGGCGAGCAGTACTTC
-	TRBV2	TRBJ1-2	-	CASSERRGEGYTF	TGTGCCAGCAGTGAACGAAGGGGGGAAGGCTACACCTTC
-	TRBV28	TRBJ1-3	-	CASSLAGVASGNTIYF	TGTGCCAGCAGTTTGGCAGGGGTCGCAAGTGGAAACACCATATATTTT
-	TRBV6-1	TRBJ2-2	-	CASSEVYFGGELFF	TGTGCCAGCAGTGAAGTGTACTTTGGCGGGGAGCTGTTTTTT
once	TRBV5-4	TRBJ2-5	-	CASSSAQGSRETQYF	TGTGCCAGCAGCTCCGCCCAGGGGAGTAGGGAGACCCAGTACTTC
-	TRBV5-1	TRBJ2-2	TRBD2	CASSLEAGGRTGELFF	TGCGCCAGCAGCTTGGAAGCGGGAGGGCGAACCGGGGAGCTGTTTTTT
-	TRBV5-5	TRBJ1-5	-	CASSWGVANQPQHF	TGTGCCAGCAGCTGGGGTGTGGCGAATCAGCCCCAGCATTTT
once	TRBV10-2	TRBJ2-1	TRBD2	CASSNPGRGYNEQFF	TGCGCCAGCAGTAACCCGGGGCGGGGGTACAATGAGCAGTTCTTC
-	TRBV6-6	TRBJ2-7	TRBD2	CASSYRGLGKYEQYF	TGTGCCAGCAGTTACCGCGGACTAGGGAAGTACGAGCAGTACTTC
-	TRBV6-6	TRBJ2-7	-	CASSLQANTEQYF	TGTGCCAGCAGCCTACAGGCAAATACCGAGCAGTACTTC
-	TRBV30	TRBJ1-2	-	CAWSLNSGQNYGYTF	TGTGCCTGGAGTCTTAACTCCGGACAGAACTATGGCTACACCTTC
-	TRBV2	TRBJ1-2	TRBD1	CATRTGQGYGYTF	TGTGCCACCCGAACGGGACAGGGGTATGGCTACACCTTC
-	TRBV6-5	TRBJ1-1	-	CASAPGLMNTEAFF	TGTGCCAGTGCCCCAGGGCTTATGAACACTGAAGCTTTCTTT
-	TRBV5-1	TRBJ2-2	-	CASSLGDPTGELFF	TGCGCCAGCAGCTTGGGGGACCCCACCGGGGAGCTGTTTTTT
-	TRBV6-1	TRBJ1-3	-	CASDRVSGNTIYF	TGTGCCAGCGACCGGGTTTCGGGAAACACCATATATTTT
many	TRBV6-6	TRBJ1-3	TRBD1	CASRRQGAGGNTIYF	TGTGCCAGCAGACGACAGGGGGCTGGTGGAAACACCATATATTTT
-	TRBV18	TRBJ1-3	-	CASSPPLRASGNTIYF	TGTGCCAGCTCACCACCGCTCAGGGCCTCTGGAAACACCATATATTTT
-	TRBV6-5	TRBJ2-3	TRBD1	CASRPQGAGEGTQYF	TGTGCCAGCAGGCCACAGGGGGCTGGGGAGGGTACGCAGTATTTT
-	TRBV9	TRBJ2-3	-	CASSADTTDTQYF	TGTGCCAGCAGCGCGGACACCACAGATACGCAGTATTTT
once	TRBV29-1	TRBJ1-5	-	CSVGVGQSGGSNQPQHF	TGCAGCGTTGGGGTCGGACAGTCGGGTGGAAGCAATCAGCCCCAGCATTTT